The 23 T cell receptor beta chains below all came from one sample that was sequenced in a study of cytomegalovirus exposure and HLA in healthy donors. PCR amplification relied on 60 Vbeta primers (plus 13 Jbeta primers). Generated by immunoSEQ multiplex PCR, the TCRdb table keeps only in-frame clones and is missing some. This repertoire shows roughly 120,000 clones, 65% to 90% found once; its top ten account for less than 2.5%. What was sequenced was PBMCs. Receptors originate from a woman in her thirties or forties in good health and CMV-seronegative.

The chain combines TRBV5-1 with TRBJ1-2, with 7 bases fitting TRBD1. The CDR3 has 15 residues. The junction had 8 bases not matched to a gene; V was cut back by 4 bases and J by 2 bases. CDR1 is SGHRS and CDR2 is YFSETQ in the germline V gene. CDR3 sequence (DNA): TGCGCCAGCAGCAAAACAGGGGATGCCAACTATGGCTACACCTTC. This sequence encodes CASSKTGDANYGYTF.

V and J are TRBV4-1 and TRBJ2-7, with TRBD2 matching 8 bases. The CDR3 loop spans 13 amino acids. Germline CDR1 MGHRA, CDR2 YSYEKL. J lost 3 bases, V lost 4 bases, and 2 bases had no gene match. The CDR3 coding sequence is TGCGCCAGCAGCCGAGCGGGAGACTACGAGCAGTACTTC. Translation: CASSRAGDYEQYF.

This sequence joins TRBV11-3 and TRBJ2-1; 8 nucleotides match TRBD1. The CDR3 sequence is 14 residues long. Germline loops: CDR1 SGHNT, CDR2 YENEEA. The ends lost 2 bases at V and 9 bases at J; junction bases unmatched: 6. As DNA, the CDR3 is TGTGCCAGCAGCTTACAGGACAGGGTAGGTGAGCAGTTCTTC. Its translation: CASSLQDRVGEQFF.

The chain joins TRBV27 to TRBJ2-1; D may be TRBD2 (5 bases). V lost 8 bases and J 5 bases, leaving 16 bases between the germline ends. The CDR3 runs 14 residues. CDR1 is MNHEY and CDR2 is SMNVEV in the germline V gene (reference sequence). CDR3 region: CASGSYRRDNEQFF. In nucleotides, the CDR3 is TGTGCCAGCGGGAGTTATCGGAGAGACAATGAGCAGTTCTTC.

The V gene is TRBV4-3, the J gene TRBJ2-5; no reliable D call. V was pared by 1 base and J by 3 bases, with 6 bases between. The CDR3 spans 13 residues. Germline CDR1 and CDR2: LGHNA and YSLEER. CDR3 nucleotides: TGCGCCAGCAGCCAAGTATTAGAAGAGACCCAGTACTTC. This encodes CASSQVLEETQYF.

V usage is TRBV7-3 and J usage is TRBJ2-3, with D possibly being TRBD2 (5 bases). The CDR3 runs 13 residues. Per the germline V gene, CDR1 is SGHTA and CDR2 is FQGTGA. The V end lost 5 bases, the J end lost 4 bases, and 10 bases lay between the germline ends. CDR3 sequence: CASSRGAADTQYF. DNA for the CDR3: TGTGCCAGCAGCCGGGGTGCGGCAGATACGCAGTATTTT.

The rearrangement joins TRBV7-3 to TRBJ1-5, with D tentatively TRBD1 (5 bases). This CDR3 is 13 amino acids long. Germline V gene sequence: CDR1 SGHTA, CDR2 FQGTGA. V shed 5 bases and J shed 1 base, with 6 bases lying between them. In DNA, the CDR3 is TGTGCCAGCAGCCGGGGGAGCAATCAGCCCCAGCATTTT. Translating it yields CASSRGSNQPQHF.

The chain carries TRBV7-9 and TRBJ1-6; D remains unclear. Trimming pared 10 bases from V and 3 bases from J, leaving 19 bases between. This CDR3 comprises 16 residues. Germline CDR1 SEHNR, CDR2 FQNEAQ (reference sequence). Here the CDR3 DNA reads TGTGCCACCCTAGAATTGGAGGGTATCTATAATTCACCCCTCCACTTT. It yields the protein CATLELEGIYNSPLHF. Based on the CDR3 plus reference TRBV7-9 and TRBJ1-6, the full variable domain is DTGVSQNPRHKITKRGQNVTFRCDPISEHNRLYWYRQTLGQGPEFLTYFQNEAQLEKSRLLSDRFSAERPKGSFSTLEIQRTEQGDSAMYLCATLELEGIYNSPLHFGNGTRLTVT.

DNA of the CDR3: TGCGCCAGCAGCTTGGATCCCGGGACAATAGCGAGTGGCTACACCTTC. Translated, it gives CASSLDPGTIASGYTF. V and J are TRBV5-1 and TRBJ1-2; D is possibly TRBD1 (6 bases). The germline V gene has CDR1 SGHRS and CDR2 YFSETQ. The CDR3 is 16 amino acids. Trimming took off 0 bases at V and 7 bases at J, with 19 bases between the two ends.

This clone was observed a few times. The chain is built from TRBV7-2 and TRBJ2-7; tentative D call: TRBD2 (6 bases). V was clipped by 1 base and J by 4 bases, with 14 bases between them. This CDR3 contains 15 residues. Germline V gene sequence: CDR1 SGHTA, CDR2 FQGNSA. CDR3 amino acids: CASSLGYGTGYEQYF. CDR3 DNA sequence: TGTGCCAGCAGCTTAGGGTACGGGACTGGATACGAGCAGTACTTC.

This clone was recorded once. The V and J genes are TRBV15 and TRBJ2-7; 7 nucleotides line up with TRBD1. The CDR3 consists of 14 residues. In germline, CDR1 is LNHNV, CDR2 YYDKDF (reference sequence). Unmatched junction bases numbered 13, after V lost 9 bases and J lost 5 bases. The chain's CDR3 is CATGPEYRGHEQYF. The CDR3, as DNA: TGTGCCACTGGCCCAGAGTACAGGGGCCACGAGCAGTACTTC.

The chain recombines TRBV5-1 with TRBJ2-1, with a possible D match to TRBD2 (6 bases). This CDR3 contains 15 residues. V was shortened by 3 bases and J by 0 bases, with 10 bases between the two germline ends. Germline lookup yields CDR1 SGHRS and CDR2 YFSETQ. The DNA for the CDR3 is TGCGCCAGCAGCTCTTCGGGACTCTCCTACAATGAGCAGTTCTTC. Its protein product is CASSSSGLSYNEQFF.

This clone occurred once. CDR3 region: CASSEMGRGGQETQYF. The CDR3 region has the DNA TGTGCCAGCAGTGAAATGGGGAGGGGGGGTCAAGAGACCCAGTACTTC. The chain uses TRBV25-1 and TRBJ2-5; D is perhaps TRBD2 (7 bases). Germline CDR1 and CDR2: MGHDK and SYGVNS. The V end was cut by 2 bases, the J end by 2 bases, with 15 bases between. The CDR3 has 16 residues.

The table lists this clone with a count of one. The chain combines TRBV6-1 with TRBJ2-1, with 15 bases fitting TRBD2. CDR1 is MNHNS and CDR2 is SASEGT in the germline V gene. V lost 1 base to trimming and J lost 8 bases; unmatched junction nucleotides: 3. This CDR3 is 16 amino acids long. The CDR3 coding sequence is TGTGCCAGCAGTGAAGTAGGACTAGCGGGAGGGTATGAGCAGTTCTTC. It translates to CASSEVGLAGGYEQFF.

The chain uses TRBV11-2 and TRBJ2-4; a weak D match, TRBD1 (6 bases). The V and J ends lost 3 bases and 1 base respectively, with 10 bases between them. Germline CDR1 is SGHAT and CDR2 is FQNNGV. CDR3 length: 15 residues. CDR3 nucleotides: TGTGCCAGCAGCTTTGGGGGCTCGGCCAAAAACATTCAGTACTTC. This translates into CASSFGGSAKNIQYF.

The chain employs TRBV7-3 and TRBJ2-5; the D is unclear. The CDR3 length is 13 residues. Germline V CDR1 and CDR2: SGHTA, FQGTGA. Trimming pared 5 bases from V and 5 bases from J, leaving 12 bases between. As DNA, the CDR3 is TGTGCCAGCAGCCCACCTATGGAGGAGACCCAGTACTTC. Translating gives CASSPPMEETQYF.

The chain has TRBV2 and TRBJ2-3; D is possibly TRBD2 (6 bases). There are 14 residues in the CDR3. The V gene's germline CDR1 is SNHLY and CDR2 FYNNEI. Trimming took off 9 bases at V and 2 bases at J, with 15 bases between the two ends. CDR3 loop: CASTGRRATDTQYF. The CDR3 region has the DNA TGTGCCAGTACCGGGCGGAGGGCCACAGATACGCAGTATTTT.

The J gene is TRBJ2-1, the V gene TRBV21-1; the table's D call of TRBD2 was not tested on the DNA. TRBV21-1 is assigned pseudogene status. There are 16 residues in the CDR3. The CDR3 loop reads CASSNWFSGDYNEQFF. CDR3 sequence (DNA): TGTGCCAGCAGCAATTGGTTTAGCGGGGACTACAATGAGCAGTTCTTC.

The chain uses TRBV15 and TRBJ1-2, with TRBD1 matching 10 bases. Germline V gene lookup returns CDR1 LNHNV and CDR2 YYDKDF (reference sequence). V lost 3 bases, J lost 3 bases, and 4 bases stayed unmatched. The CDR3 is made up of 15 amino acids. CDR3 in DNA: TGTGCCACCAGCAGCGGGGACAGGGGACACTATGGCTACACCTTC. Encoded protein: CATSSGDRGHYGYTF.

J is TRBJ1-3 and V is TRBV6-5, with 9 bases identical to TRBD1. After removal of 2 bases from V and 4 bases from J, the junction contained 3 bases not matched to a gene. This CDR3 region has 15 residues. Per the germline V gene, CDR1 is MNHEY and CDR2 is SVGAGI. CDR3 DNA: TGTGCCAGCAGTTACGAGGGACAGGGAGGAAACACCATATATTTT. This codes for CASSYEGQGGNTIYF.

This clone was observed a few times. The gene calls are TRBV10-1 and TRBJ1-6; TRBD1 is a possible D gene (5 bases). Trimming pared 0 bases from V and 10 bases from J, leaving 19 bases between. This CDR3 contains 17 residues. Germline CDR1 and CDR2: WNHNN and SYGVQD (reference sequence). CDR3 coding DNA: TGCGCCAGCAGTGAGTCAACAGGCGGGAAGGCTGGATCACCCCTCCACTTT. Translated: CASSESTGGKAGSPLHF.

The CDR3 sequence: CASSKDRTYEQYF. The CDR3 DNA follows: TGTGCCAGCAGCAAAGACAGGACCTACGAGCAGTACTTC. The V call is TRBV7-6, the J call TRBJ2-7; TRBD1 is a possible D gene (6 bases). The ends were cut back, 5 bases at V and 2 bases at J, with 10 bases in the middle. The CDR3 is 13 residues long. Germline V lookup: CDR1 SGHVS, CDR2 FNYEAQ.

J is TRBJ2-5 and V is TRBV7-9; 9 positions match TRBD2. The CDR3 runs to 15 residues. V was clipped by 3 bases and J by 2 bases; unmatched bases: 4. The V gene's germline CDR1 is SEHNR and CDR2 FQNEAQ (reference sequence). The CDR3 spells CASSLTSGAQETQYF. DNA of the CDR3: TGTGCCAGCAGCTTGACTAGCGGAGCACAAGAGACCCAGTACTTC.